A single sample is the source of the 23 T cell receptor beta chains below, sequenced in a study of technical replicates of blood from a few donors. The assay was immunoSEQ multiplex PCR, and TCRdb's table has in-frame clones only and misses some. The table has 79,000 or so clones, about 91% seen once; the top ten hold around 0.26%. The specimen was T cells isolated from PBMCs. The receptors were sampled from a human donor in good health.

This clone has just one count. The chain employs TRBV7-8 and TRBJ2-3; perhaps TRBD2 as D (6 bases). In germline, CDR1 is SGHVS, CDR2 FQNEAQ. The V end lost 3 bases, the J end lost 3 bases, and 7 bases lay between the germline ends. The CDR3 sequence is 13 residues long. The CDR3 sequence is CASSFGGTDTQYF. CDR3 sequence (DNA): TGTGCCAGCAGCTTCGGGGGTACAGATACGCAGTATTTT.

The chain joins TRBV27 to TRBJ2-5; possibly TRBD1 for D (5 bases). Germline V CDR1 and CDR2: MNHEY, SMNVEV (reference sequence). Trimming took 3 bases from V and 5 from J, leaving 7 bases between them. The CDR3 length is 12 residues. CDR3: CASSFSGETQYF. Written as DNA, the CDR3 is TGTGCCAGCAGTTTTTCAGGGGAGACCCAGTACTTC.

This rearrangement joins TRBV2 to TRBJ1-3, with a possible D match to TRBD1 (6 bases). V gave up 9 bases and J gave up 4 bases, with 13 bases separating them. Germline V lookup: CDR1 SNHLY, CDR2 FYNNEI. The CDR3 totals 13 residues. In nucleotides, the CDR3 is TGTGCCAGTACACGGGACAAAGGAAACACCATATATTTT. It is translated as CASTRDKGNTIYF.

The V call is TRBV5-1, the J call TRBJ2-2; D unresolved. The CDR3 is 14 residues long. The germline CDR1 and CDR2 sequences are SGHRS and YFSETQ. The ends were cut back, 0 bases at V and 5 bases at J, with 8 bases in the middle. The CDR3 protein is CASSLVVETGELFF. In DNA, the CDR3 is TGCGCCAGCAGCTTGGTGGTAGAGACCGGGGAGCTGTTTTTT.

The gene calls are TRBV20-1 and TRBJ1-4, with D uncertain. The CDR3 is made up of 11 amino acids. Trimming pared 7 bases from V and 8 bases from J, leaving 11 bases between. From germline, CDR1 is DFQATT and CDR2 SNEGSKA (reference sequence). The CDR3 sequence: CSGAKEEKLFF. CDR3 bases: TGCAGTGGGGCGAAAGAGGAAAAACTGTTTTTT.

The chain carries TRBV19 and TRBJ1-4; D ambiguous. With 2 bases removed from V and 3 bases from J, the gap between germline ends came to 10 bases. Germline V CDR1 and CDR2: LNHDA, SQIVND (reference sequence). The CDR3 totals 15 residues. The CDR3 protein is CASSIRGAANEKLFF. The CDR3 nucleotides read TGTGCCAGTAGTATAAGAGGCGCGGCTAATGAAAAACTGTTTTTT.

The chain joins TRBV29-1 to TRBJ1-1; D unclear. The germline CDR1 and CDR2 sequences are SQVTM and ANQGSEA. This CDR3 has 12 amino acids. V was cut by 4 bases and J by 14 bases, with 20 bases left in between. CDR3 sequence (DNA): TGCAGCGTTGGCCCAGTGACGGGGTCGATCTTCTTT. It is translated as CSVGPVTGSIFF.

This chain uses TRBV5-1 with TRBJ2-6; TRBD1 matches at 9 bases. Germline V CDR1 and CDR2: SGHRS, YFSETQ. V lost 5 bases to trimming and J lost 2 bases; unmatched junction nucleotides: 5. The CDR3 length is 16 residues. The CDR3 region has the DNA TGCGCCAGCAGACAGGGGGCAACTGCTGGGGCCAACGTCCTGACTTTC. This translates into CASRQGATAGANVLTF.

The V gene is TRBV19, the J gene TRBJ1-2; perhaps TRBD1 as D (5 bases). Trimming left V 8 bases short and J 7 bases short, with 17 bases between. The CDR3 is 13 residues long. Germline V lookup: CDR1 LNHDA, CDR2 SQIVND (reference sequence). The DNA for the CDR3 is TGTGCCAGTCTCCCGGGTCGGGGGTTTGGCTACACCTTC. It yields the protein CASLPGRGFGYTF.

J is TRBJ2-3 and V is TRBV6-5, with D possibly being TRBD2 (5 bases). V lost 8 bases and J 8 bases, leaving 20 bases between the germline ends. Per germline, CDR1 MNHEY and CDR2 SVGAGI. The CDR3 has 14 residues. As DNA, the CDR3 is TGTGCCAGCCAACGACTATCCCCTCGCGGTACGCAGTATTTT. This codes for CASQRLSPRGTQYF.

The chain recombines TRBV19 with TRBJ2-5; TRBD2 might be the D (5 bases). CDR1 and CDR2 (germline): LNHDA, SQIVND (reference sequence). With 3 bases removed from V and 5 bases from J, the gap between germline ends came to 22 bases. The CDR3 sequence is 17 residues long. CDR3 region: CASSIRAPGLNMETQYF. For the CDR3, the DNA is TGTGCCAGTAGTATTAGGGCCCCGGGATTGAATATGGAGACCCAGTACTTC.

CDR3 DNA: TGTGCCAGCAGTTTAGGGACTTTCTACGAGCAGTACTTC. Translated: CASSLGTFYEQYF. This chain uses TRBV28 with TRBJ2-7, with D maybe TRBD2 (6 bases). The CDR3 spans 13 residues. Germline CDR1 is MDHEN and CDR2 is SYDVKM. V was shortened by 2 bases and J by 3 bases, with 8 bases between the two germline ends.

The chain has TRBV28 and TRBJ1-5; no reliable D call. This CDR3 comprises 12 residues. The germline V gene has CDR1 MDHEN and CDR2 SYDVKM. Trimming stripped 1 base from V and 7 bases from J, with 5 bases between. The CDR3 nucleotides are TGTGCCAGCAGTTTATTTAAACAGCCCCAGCATTTT. Protein: CASSLFKQPQHF.

The V call is TRBV28, the J call TRBJ1-5, with TRBD1 matching 7 bases. Unmatched junction bases numbered 7, after V lost 2 bases and J lost 3 bases. Germline V gives CDR1 MDHEN, CDR2 SYDVKM. The CDR3 has 16 residues. The CDR3, as DNA: TGTGCCAGCAGTTTAAGCCGAGGGGGCAACAATCAGCCCCAGCATTTT. Amino acid sequence: CASSLSRGGNNQPQHF.

J is TRBJ2-3 and V is TRBV15; TRBD1 is a possible D gene (6 bases). Trimming took 5 bases from V and 9 from J, leaving 9 bases between them. This CDR3 has 11 amino acids. The V gene's germline CDR1 is LNHNV and CDR2 YYDKDF (reference sequence). In DNA, the CDR3 is TGTGCCACCAGCCACAGGGAAACGCAGTATTTT. Its protein is CATSHRETQYF.

The V and J genes are TRBV19 and TRBJ2-3; a weak D match, TRBD1 (6 bases). This CDR3 has 14 amino acids. The V end lost 4 bases, the J end lost 6 bases, and 14 bases lay between the germline ends. Germline V lookup: CDR1 LNHDA, CDR2 SQIVND (reference sequence). The CDR3 nucleotides are TGTGCCAGTAGTAGTGAACAGGGATTGGATACGCAGTATTTT. This sequence encodes CASSSEQGLDTQYF.

The chain is built from TRBV6-5 and TRBJ2-1, with TRBD1 matching over 9 bases. Germline V CDR1 and CDR2: MNHEY, SVGAGI. V shed 11 bases, J shed 8 bases, and the junction held 10 bases outside the gene matches. This CDR3 has 13 residues. The CDR3 DNA reads TGTGCCTCGGGGGGACAGGGTCGCGATGAGCAGTTCTTC. As protein: CASGGQGRDEQFF.

This sequence joins TRBV6-5 and TRBJ1-5; the D is unclear. From germline, CDR1 is MNHEY and CDR2 SVGAGI. With 0 bases removed from V and 4 bases from J, the gap between germline ends came to 13 bases. The CDR3 has 16 amino acids. The CDR3 sequence is CASSYSAPEGNQPQHF. CDR3 in DNA: TGTGCCAGCAGTTACTCGGCACCCGAGGGTAATCAGCCCCAGCATTTT.

J is TRBJ2-7 and V is TRBV10-2; 16 bases are shared with TRBD2. CDR1 and CDR2 (germline): WSHSY, SAAADI. Unmatched junction bases numbered 12, after V lost 3 bases and J lost 7 bases. This CDR3 has 18 residues. DNA of the CDR3: TGCGCCAGCAGTGACCTCCCCGGGACTAGCGGGAGGGCGGGGGAGCAGTACTTC. Translation gives CASSDLPGTSGRAGEQYF.

This chain connects TRBV7-3 to TRBJ1-1; a weak D match, TRBD1 (5 bases). The germline V gene has CDR1 SGHTA and CDR2 FQGTGA. This CDR3 has 17 amino acids. V shed 0 bases and J shed 1 base, with 15 bases lying between them. CDR3 in DNA: TGTGCCAGCAGCTTAACGGGTGGCCAGGGAGGGAACACTGAAGCTTTCTTT. It is translated as CASSLTGGQGGNTEAFF.

The chain carries TRBV7-9 and TRBJ1-2; TRBD1 aligns across 8 bases. V shed 4 bases and J 8 bases; nucleotides not matched to a gene: 12. The CDR3 covers 15 residues. CDR1 and CDR2 (germline): SEHNR, FQNEAQ (reference sequence). CDR3 residues: CASSSRGTGTRGYTF. CDR3 nucleotides: TGTGCCAGCAGCTCCAGAGGGACAGGCACCCGCGGCTACACCTTC.

This chain joins TRBV6-1 and TRBJ1-5; 8 bases match TRBD1. J gave up 9 bases and V 2 bases, and 6 bases lay outside the gene matches. The CDR3 consists of 14 residues. CDR1 is MNHNS, CDR2 SASEGT, per germline. The CDR3 spells CASSEQTGGGPQHF. The CDR3, as DNA: TGTGCCAGCAGTGAACAAACAGGGGGAGGGCCCCAGCATTTT.

This chain connects TRBV14 to TRBJ2-3; possible D gene TRBD2, 6 bases. V lost 5 bases, J lost 9 bases, and 12 bases lay in between. CDR1 and CDR2 (germline): SGHDN, FVKESK. This CDR3 is 12 amino acids long. CDR3 in amino acids: CASSSTRETQYF. The CDR3 DNA is TGTGCCAGCAGCTCGACTCGGGAGACGCAGTATTTT.